This T cell receptor (beta chain) emerged from a study of early T cells in non-severe SARS-CoV-2 infection. Researchers tagged individual cDNA molecules with unique molecular identifiers. TCRdb independently ran MiXCR on the 5' RACE reads; one entry per CDR3 protein. In the table there are approximately 71,000 distinct CDR3 sequences, roughly 13% of which are singletons. There are 13 residues in the CDR3. Between the trimmed V and J ends, which lost 3 bases and 3 bases, there was a span of 8 bases. Germline CDR1 is SGHTA and CDR2 is FQGNSA. V usage is TRBV7-2 and J usage is TRBJ1-2; D unclear. Sequencing input: whole blood. The receptor's source is an adult who was a healthcare worker with PCR-confirmed SARS-CoV-2 infection or an uninfected control (not recorded which). CDR3 in amino acids: CASSFQQYYGYTF. CDR3 nucleotides: TGTGCCAGCAGCTTCCAACAGTACTATGGCTACACCTTC. Filled out from reference TRBV7-2 and TRBJ1-2, the complete variable domain reads GAGVSQSPSNKVTEKGKDVELRCDPISGHTALYWYRQSLGQGLEFLIYFQGNSAPDKSGLPSDRFSAERTGGSVSTLTIQRTQQEDSAVYLCASSFQQYYGYTFGSGTRLTVV.